These 8 T cell receptor beta chains came from one sample sequenced in a study of cytomegalovirus exposure and HLA in healthy donors. Primers included in the PCR were 60 Vbeta and 13 Jbeta primers. The repertoire was sequenced with immunoSEQ multiplex PCR; TCRdb's copy has only in-frame clones and lacks some. The data show under 150,000 clones, with 70% to 80% seen just once and around 2.5% held by the top ten. Sample: PBMCs. These TCRs come from a woman aged 55-69 years in good health and CMV-seropositive.

This chain joins TRBV7-9 and TRBJ1-5; D perhaps matches TRBD1 (5 bases). This CDR3 spans 13 amino acids. From germline, CDR1 is SEHNR and CDR2 FQNEAQ (reference sequence). V lost 4 bases and J lost 7, with 11 bases in between. CDR3 DNA: TGTGCCAGCAGCTGGGGGGATACACAGCCCCAGCATTTT. It translates to CASSWGDTQPQHF.

V is TRBV11-2 and J is TRBJ2-6, with TRBD1 matching 9 bases. In germline, CDR1 is SGHAT, CDR2 FQNNGV. The CDR3 covers 17 residues. Trimming at V came to 5 bases and at J to 2 bases, leaving 7 bases not matched to a gene. CDR3 sequence: CASSPGQGRAGANVLTF. Here the CDR3 DNA reads TGTGCCAGCAGCCCGGGACAGGGAAGAGCTGGGGCCAACGTCCTGACTTTC.

The chain combines TRBV6-1 with TRBJ2-2; D is possibly TRBD1 (6 bases). The length of the CDR3 is 14 residues. The V gene lost 7 bases and the J gene lost 0 bases, with 9 bases spanning the gap. Per germline, CDR1 MNHNS and CDR2 SASEGT. This chain's CDR3 is CASITGPNTGELFF. For the CDR3, the DNA is TGTGCCAGCATTACAGGGCCGAACACCGGGGAGCTGTTTTTT.

V gene TRBV29-1 combines with J gene TRBJ2-5, with D perhaps matching TRBD2 (6 bases). CDR1 is SQVTM, CDR2 ANQGSEA, per germline. This CDR3 contains 13 residues. V shed 6 bases and J shed 5 bases, with 16 bases lying between them. CDR3 DNA sequence: TGCAGCGTATCGAAGACTAGTGGGGAGACCCAGTACTTC. This sequence encodes CSVSKTSGETQYF.

The genes are TRBV7-9 and TRBJ2-3; the D is unclear. Germline V gene sequence: CDR1 SEHNR, CDR2 FQNEAQ (reference sequence). The CDR3 sequence is 13 residues long. Trimming took 6 bases from V and 3 from J, leaving 10 bases between them. The DNA of the CDR3 is TGTGCCAGCAGGATTTACGGGACAGATACGCAGTATTTT. As protein: CASRIYGTDTQYF.

The chain uses TRBV6-5 and TRBJ1-1, with D perhaps matching TRBD1 (6 bases). The CDR3 covers 15 residues. The ends were cut back, 0 bases at V and 0 bases at J, with 8 bases in the middle. CDR1 is MNHEY, CDR2 SVGAGI, per germline. The CDR3, as DNA: TGTGCCAGCAGTTACTCGGGACAATTGAACACTGAAGCTTTCTTT. It is translated as CASSYSGQLNTEAFF.

As regards this clone: One junction end does not reproduce the germline sequence, and a read error may be involved. The CDR3 DNA reads as TGCGCCAGGGCAATGGGGCGGAGCAGTCAGCCCCAGCATTTT. Translation gives CARAMGRSSQPQHF. This chain uses TRBV5-1 with TRBJ1-5; weak D call: TRBD1 (5 bases). The CDR3 is 14 residues long. The germline V gene encodes CDR1 SGHRS and CDR2 YFSETQ.

The chain employs TRBV19 and TRBJ2-2; a possible D gene is TRBD1 (5 bases). Deletions cut 7 bases from V and 4 bases from J, with 19 bases between. The CDR3 totals 16 residues. The V gene's germline CDR1 is LNHDA and CDR2 SQIVND (reference sequence). The DNA for the CDR3 is TGTGCCAGTACCTCCCCCGGCAGGGTGGTCACCGGGGAGCTGTTTTTT. Translated, it gives CASTSPGRVVTGELFF.